This TCR beta chain was identified in a study of shared clonotypes between healthy human individuals. Study-wide results and limits: Roughly 5.3% of naive CD4 clonotypes were common to several donors.

The V and J ends lost 4 bases and 4 bases, in that order; junction bases with no gene match: 7. This CDR3 is built from 15 residues. Germline-derived CDR1 and CDR2 are SGHTA and FQGNSA. The table lists this clone with a count of one. Its antigen remains unidentified. The naive CD8 subset, CD45RO-negative cells positively selected for CCR7, excluded terminally differentiated effector memory CD45RA+ cells. Measured with immunoSEQ multiplex PCR; TCRdb has only the in-frame clones, and not every one. In the table there are 2 million or so clones, less than 95% of which are singletons. Material: naive CD8+ T cells sorted from blood. The TCR sequence derives from a man between 18 and 29 years old in good health. The chain recombines TRBV7-2 with TRBJ2-7; 10 bases agree with TRBD2. CDR3: CASSWGAGGGYEQYF. Here the CDR3 DNA reads TGTGCCAGCAGCTGGGGAGCGGGAGGGGGGTACGAGCAGTACTTC. Looking up the rest from reference TRBV7-2 and TRBJ2-7 gives the full variable domain: GAGVSQSPSNKVTEKGKDVELRCDPISGHTALYWYRQSLGQGLEFLIYFQGNSAPDKSGLPSDRFSAERTGGSVSTLTIQRTQQEDSAVYLCASSWGAGGGYEQYFGPGTRLTVT.